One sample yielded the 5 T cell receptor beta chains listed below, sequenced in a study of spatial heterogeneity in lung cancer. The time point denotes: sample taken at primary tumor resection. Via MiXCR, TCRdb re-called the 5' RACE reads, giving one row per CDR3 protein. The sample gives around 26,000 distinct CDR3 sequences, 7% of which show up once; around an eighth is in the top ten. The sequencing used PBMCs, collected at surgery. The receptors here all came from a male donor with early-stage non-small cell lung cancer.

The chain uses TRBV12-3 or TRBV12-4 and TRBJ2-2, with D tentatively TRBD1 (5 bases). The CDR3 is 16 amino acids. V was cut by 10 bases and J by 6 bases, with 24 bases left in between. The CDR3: CATTTRELTGAGELFF. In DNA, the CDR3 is TGTGCCACCACCACCCGAGAGCTAACAGGAGCCGGGGAGCTGTTTTTT.

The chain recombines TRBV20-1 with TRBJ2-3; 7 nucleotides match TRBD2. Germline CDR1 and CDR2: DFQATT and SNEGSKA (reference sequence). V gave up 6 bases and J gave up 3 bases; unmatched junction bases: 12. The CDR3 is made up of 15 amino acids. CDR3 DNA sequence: TGCAGTGCCGGCTCGGCTAGCGGAAGGACAGATACGCAGTATTTT. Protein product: CSAGSASGRTDTQYF.

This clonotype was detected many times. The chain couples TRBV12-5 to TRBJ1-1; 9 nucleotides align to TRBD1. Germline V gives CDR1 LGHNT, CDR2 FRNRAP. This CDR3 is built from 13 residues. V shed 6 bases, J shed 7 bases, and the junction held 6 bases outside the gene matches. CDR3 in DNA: TGTGCTAGTGGCACAGGGGGCTGGGGTGAAGCTTTCTTT. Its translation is CASGTGGWGEAFF.

CDR3 in DNA: TGCGCCAGCAGCTTGGACGGTCAGCCCCAGCATTTT. It yields the protein CASSLDGQPQHF. The chain joins TRBV5-1 to TRBJ1-5; D gene unclear. This CDR3 has 12 residues. Germline lookup yields CDR1 SGHRS and CDR2 YFSETQ. V was pared by 0 bases and J by 6 bases, with 4 bases between.

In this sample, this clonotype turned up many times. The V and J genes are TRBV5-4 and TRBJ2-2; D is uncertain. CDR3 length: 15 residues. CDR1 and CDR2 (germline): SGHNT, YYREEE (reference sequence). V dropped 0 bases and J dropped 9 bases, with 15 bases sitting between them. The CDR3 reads CASSLAVSPRRELFF. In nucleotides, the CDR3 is TGTGCCAGCAGCTTGGCCGTTTCCCCCAGACGGGAGCTGTTTTTT.